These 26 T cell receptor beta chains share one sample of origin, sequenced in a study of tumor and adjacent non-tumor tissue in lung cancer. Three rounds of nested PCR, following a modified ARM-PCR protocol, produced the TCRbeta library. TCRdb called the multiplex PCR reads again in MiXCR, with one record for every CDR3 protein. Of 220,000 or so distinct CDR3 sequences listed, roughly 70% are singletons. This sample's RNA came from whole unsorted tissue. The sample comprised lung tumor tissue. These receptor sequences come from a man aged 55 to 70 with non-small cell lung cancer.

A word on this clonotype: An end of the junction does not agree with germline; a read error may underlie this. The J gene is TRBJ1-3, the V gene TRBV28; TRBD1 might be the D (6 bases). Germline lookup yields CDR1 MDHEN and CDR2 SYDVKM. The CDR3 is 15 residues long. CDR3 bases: TGTGCTAGCAGTCTCAGAATAGGGGGAGGAAACACCATATATTTT. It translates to CASSLRIGGGNTIYF.

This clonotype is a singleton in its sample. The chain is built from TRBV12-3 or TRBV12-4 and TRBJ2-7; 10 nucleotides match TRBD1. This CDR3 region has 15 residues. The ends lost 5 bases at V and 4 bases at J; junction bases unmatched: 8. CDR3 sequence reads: CASSPGQGGIYEQYF. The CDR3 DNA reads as TGTGCCAGCAGTCCTGGACAGGGGGGTATATACGAGCAGTACTTC.

CDR3 region: CASSSLAGAGEADTQYF. The CDR3 DNA sequence: TGTGCCAGCAGTTCGTTAGCGGGAGCGGGTGAGGCAGATACGCAGTATTTT. The gene calls are TRBV11-2 and TRBJ2-3; TRBD2 agrees at 9 bases. The CDR3 is 17 amino acids. In germline, CDR1 is SGHAT, CDR2 FQNNGV. Trimming cost V 6 bases and J 4 bases; bases outside gene matches: 14.

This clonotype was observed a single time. The CDR3: CASNSSERASYEQYF. DNA for the CDR3: TGTGCCAGCAACTCCTCGGAGAGGGCGTCATACGAGCAGTACTTC. The chain employs TRBV11-1 and TRBJ2-7; maybe TRBD2 (5 bases). The CDR3 consists of 15 residues. Germline CDR1 is SGHAT and CDR2 is FQDESV (reference sequence). Trimming stripped 7 bases from V and 4 bases from J, with 20 bases between.

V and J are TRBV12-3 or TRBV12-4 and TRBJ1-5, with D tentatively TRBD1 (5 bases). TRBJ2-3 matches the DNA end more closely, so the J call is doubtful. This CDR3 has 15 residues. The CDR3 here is CASSSSQGSCQPQYF. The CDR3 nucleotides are TGTGCCAGCAGTTCTTCCCAGGGAAGCTGTCAGCCCCAGTATTTT.

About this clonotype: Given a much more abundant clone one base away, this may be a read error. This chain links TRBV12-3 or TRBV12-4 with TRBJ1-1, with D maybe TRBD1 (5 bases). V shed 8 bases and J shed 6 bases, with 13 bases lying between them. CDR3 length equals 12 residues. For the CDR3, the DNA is TGTGCCAGCGGTTGGACAAGTCCTGAAGCTTTCTTT. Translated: CASGWTSPEAFF.

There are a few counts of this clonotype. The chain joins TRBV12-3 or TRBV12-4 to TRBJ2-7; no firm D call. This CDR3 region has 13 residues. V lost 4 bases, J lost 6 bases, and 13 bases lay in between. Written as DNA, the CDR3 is TGTGCCAGCAGTTCCGGGTCTTGGGGCGAGCAGTACTTC. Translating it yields CASSSGSWGEQYF.

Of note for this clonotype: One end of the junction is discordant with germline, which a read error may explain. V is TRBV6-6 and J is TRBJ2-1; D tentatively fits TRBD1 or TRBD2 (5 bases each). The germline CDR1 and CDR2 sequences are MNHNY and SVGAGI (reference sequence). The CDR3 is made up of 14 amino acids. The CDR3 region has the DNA TGTTCCAGCACCGGGACGACCAAACACAATGAGCATTTCTTC. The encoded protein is CSSTGTTKHNEHFF.

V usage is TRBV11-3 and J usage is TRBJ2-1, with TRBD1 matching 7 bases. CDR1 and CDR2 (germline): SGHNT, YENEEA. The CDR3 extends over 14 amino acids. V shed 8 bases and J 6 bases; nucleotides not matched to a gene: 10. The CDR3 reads CASCLVHRGNEQFF. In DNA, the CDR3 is TGTGCCAGCTGCCTTGTTCACAGGGGCAATGAGCAGTTCTTC.

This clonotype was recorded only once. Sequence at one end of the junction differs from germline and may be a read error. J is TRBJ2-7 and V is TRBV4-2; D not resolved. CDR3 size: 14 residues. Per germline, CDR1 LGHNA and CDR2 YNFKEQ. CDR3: CASSQGSSSNEQYF. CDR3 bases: TGTGCCAGCAGCCAAGGGAGTAGCTCCAACGAGCAGTACTTC.

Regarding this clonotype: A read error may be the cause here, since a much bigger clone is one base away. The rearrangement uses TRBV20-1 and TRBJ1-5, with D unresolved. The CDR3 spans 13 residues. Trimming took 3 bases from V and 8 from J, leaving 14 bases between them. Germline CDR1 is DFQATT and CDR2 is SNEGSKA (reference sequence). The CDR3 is CSASFGSNEPQHF. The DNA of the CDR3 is TGCAGTGCTAGTTTTGGCAGTAATGAGCCCCAGCATTTT.

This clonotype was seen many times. DNA for the CDR3: TGTGCCAGCAGTAATATACGGACAGGGAACACTGAAGCTTTCTTT. Translating it yields CASSNIRTGNTEAFF. The chain combines TRBV12-3 or TRBV12-4 with TRBJ1-1; 7 nucleotides match TRBD1. The V segment lost 5 bases and the J segment 1 base; nucleotides outside the gene matches: 7. The CDR3 extends over 15 amino acids.

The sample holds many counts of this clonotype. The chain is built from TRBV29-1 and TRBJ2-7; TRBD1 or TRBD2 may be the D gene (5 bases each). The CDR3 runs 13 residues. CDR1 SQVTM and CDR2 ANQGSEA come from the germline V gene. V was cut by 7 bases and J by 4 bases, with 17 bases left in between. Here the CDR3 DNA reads TGCAGCGCTTTGGACTGGGACCGGTACGAGCAGTACTTC. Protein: CSALDWDRYEQYF.

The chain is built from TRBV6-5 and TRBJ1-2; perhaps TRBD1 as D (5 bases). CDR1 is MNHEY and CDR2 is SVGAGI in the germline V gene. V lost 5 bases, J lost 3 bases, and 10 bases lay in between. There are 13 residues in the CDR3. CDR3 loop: CASSPAGYYGYTF. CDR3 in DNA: TGTGCCAGCAGTCCCGCAGGGTACTATGGCTACACCTTC.

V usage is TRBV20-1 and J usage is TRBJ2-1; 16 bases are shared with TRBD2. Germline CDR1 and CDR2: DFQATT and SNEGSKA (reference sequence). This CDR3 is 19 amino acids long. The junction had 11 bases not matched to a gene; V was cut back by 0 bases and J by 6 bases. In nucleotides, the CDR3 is TGCAGTGCTAGAGATCTGGGACTAGCGGGAGGGAATAGGGGCAATGAGCAGTTCTTC. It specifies CSARDLGLAGGNRGNEQFF.

The CDR3 nucleotides read TGTGCCAGCAGCCGGACTTGCGGGGGACTCCAAGAGACCCAGTACTTC. It encodes CASSRTCGGLQETQYF. The chain links TRBV12-3 or TRBV12-4 to TRBJ2-5; 7 bases align to TRBD2. The V segment lost 6 bases and the J segment 1 base; nucleotides outside the gene matches: 11. CDR3 length equals 16 residues.

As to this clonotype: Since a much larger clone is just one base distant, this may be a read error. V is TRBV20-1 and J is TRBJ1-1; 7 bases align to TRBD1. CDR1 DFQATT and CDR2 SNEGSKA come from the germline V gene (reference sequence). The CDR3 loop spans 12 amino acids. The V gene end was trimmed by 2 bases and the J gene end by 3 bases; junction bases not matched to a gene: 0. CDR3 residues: CSARQGDTEAFF. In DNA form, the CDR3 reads TGCAGTGCTAGACAGGGGGACACTGAAGCTTTCTTT.

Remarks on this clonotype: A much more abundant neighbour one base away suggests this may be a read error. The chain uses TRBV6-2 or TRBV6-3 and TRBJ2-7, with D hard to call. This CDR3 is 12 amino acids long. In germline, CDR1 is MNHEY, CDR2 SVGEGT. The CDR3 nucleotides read TGTGGCAGCAGCTCCGTCTCTAGATTCGAGTACTTC. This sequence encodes CGSSSVSRFEYF.

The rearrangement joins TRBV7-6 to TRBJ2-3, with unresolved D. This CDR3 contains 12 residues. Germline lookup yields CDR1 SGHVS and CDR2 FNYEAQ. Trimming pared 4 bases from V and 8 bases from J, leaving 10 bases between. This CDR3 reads CASSSTAGTQYF. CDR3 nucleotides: TGTGCCAGCAGCTCCACGGCTGGTACGCAGTATTTT.

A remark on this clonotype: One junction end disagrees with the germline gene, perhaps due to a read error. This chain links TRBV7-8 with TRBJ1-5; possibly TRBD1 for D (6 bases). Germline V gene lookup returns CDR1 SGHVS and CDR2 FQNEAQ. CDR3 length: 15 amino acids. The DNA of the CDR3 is TGTGCCAGCAGCTTAAGCGGACAGATCTCTCAGCCCCATCATTTT. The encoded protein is CASSLSGQISQPHHF. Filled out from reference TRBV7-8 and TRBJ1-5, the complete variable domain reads GAGVSQSPRYKVAKRGQDVALRCDPISGHVSLFWYQQALGQGPEFLTYFQNEAQLDKSGLPSDRFFAERPEGSVSTLKIQRTQQEDSAVYLCASSLSGQISQPHHFGDGTRLSIL.

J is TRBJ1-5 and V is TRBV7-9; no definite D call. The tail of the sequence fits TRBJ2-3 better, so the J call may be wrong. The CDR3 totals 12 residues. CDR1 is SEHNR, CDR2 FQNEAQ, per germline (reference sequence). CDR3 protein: CASSFSNKPQYF. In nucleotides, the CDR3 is TGTGCCAGCAGCTTTAGCAATAAGCCCCAGTATTTT.

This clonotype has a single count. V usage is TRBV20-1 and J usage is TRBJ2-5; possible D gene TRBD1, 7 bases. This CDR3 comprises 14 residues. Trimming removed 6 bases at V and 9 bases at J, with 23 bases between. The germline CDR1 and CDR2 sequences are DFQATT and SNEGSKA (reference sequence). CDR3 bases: TGCAGTGCCCTCAAGGGGGGCAGGGGGGAGGCCCAGTACTTC. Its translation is CSALKGGRGEAQYF.

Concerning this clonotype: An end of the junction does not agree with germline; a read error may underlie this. The CDR3: CTSSRTGTEAFF. Here the CDR3 DNA reads TGTACCAGTAGCCGCACAGGGACTGAAGCTTTCTTT. The chain combines TRBV12-3 or TRBV12-4 with TRBJ1-1; tentatively, D is TRBD1 (6 bases). The CDR3 runs to 12 residues.

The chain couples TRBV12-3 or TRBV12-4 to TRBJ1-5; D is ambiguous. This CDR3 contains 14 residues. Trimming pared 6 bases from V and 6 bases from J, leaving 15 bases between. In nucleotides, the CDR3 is TGTGCCAGCAGAGGCCCAGATCGCGGTCAGCCCCAGCATTTT. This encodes CASRGPDRGQPQHF.

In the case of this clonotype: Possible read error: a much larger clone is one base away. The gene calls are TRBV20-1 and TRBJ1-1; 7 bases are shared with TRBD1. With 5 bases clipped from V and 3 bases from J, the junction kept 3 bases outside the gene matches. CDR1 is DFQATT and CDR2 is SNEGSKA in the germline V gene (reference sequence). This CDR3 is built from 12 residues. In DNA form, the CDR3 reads TGCAGTGCTGATCAGGGGGACACTGAAGCTTTCTTT. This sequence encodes CSADQGDTEAFF.

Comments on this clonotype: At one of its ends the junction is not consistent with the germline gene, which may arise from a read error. This chain's CDR3 is CSAIVQGDQPLHF. CDR3 DNA sequence: TGCAGTGCTATCGTGCAGGGGGATCAGCCCCTGCATTTT. The chain has TRBV20-1 and TRBJ1-5, with 7 bases lining up with TRBD1. Germline lookup yields CDR1 DFQATT and CDR2 SNEGSKA (reference sequence). The CDR3 totals 13 residues.